This T cell receptor beta chain was recovered during a study of T-cell memory formation after mild COVID-19. Study-wide background: Clustering of TCRs was largely donor specific.

The CDR3 runs to 14 residues. Trimming cost V 6 bases and J 10 bases; bases outside gene matches: 9. Germline lookup yields CDR1 SEHNR and CDR2 FQNEAQ (reference sequence). TCR alpha and TCR beta cDNA libraries with sample barcodes and UMIs came from 5'RACE using constant-segment primers. TCRdb re-analysed the 5' RACE reads in MiXCR, keeping a single row per CDR3 protein. The table records under 40,000 distinct CDR3 sequences, 5% to 7% of them present only once. Material: PBMCs or a T cell subset sorted from them (not recorded which). This TCR derives from an adult who had mild COVID-19 (a few samples of this study predate the infection). Cell type and time point are not known. This chain connects TRBV7-9 to TRBJ2-5, with TRBD2 matching over 12 bases. CDR3 loop: CASRLGLAGTNQYF. The CDR3, as DNA: TGTGCCAGCAGACTTGGACTAGCGGGGACCAACCAGTACTTC.